This entry features one T cell receptor (beta chain) sequence. The source of the sample is a study of blood T cell repertoires in COVID-19. Study background: The United States, Italy and Spain provided the acute and convalescent COVID-19 samples. PBMCs, B-cell-depleted T cells, or T cells were the source of the cDNA or gDNA that made up the material.

The CDR3 contains 16 residues. Trimming removed 2 bases from V and 6 bases from J; junction bases left unmatched: 8. CDR1 is MRHNA and CDR2 is SNTAGT in the germline V gene. As processed by the authors: The authors estimated nucleated cell counts from reference gene primer amplification. This table comes from immunoSEQ multiplex PCR, and its TCRdb copy is limited to in-frame clones, with some not included. The V and J calls and the clone size are those of that table, but D and trimming were determined from the DNA. The sample consists of 170,000 or so clones, 86% of them appearing once. This receptor was obtained from a man aged 45-65 years with active or convalescent COVID-19. Input material: peripheral blood. This chain joins TRBV6-4 and TRBJ1-5, with 9 bases matching TRBD1. CDR3 amino acids: CASSDPLTGGSQPQHF. The CDR3 coding sequence is TGTGCCAGCAGTGACCCGCTTACAGGGGGCAGTCAGCCCCAGCATTTT.